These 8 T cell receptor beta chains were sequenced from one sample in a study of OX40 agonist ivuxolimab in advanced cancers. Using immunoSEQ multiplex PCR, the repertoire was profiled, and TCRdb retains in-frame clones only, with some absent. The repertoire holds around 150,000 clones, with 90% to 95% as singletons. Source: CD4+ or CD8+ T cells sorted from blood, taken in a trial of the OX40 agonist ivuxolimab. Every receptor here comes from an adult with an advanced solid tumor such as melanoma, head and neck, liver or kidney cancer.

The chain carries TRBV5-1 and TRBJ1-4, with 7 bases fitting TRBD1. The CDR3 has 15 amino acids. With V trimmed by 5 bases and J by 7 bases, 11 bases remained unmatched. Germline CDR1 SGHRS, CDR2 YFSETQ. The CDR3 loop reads CASRNQGGLSEKLFF. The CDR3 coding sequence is TGCGCCAGCAGGAATCAGGGGGGGCTTAGTGAAAAACTGTTTTTT. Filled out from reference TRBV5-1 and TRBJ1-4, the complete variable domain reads KAGVTQTPRYLIKTRGQQVTLSCSPISGHRSVSWYQQTPGQGLQFLFEYFSETQRNKGNFPGRFSGRQFSNSRSEMNVSTLELGDSALYLCASRNQGGLSEKLFFGSGTQLSVL.

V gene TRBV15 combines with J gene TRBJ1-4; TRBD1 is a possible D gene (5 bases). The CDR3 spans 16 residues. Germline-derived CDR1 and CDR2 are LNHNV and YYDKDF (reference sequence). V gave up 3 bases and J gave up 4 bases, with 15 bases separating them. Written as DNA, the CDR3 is TGTGCCACCAGCAGGGGGACGGCCGGTCGTAATGAAAAACTGTTTTTT. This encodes CATSRGTAGRNEKLFF.

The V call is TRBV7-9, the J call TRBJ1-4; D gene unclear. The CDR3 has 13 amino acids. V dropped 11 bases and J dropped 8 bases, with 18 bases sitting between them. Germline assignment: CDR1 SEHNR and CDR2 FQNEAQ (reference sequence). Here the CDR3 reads CARGSGYPEKLFF. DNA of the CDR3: TGTGCCCGAGGGTCCGGGTATCCGGAAAAACTGTTTTTT.

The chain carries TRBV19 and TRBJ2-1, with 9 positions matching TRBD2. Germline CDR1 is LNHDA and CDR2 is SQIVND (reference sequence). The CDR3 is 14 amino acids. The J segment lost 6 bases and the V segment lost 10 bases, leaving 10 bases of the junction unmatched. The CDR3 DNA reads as TGTGCCACAAAAAGCGGGAGGCTAATCAATGAGCAGTTCTTC. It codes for CATKSGRLINEQFF.

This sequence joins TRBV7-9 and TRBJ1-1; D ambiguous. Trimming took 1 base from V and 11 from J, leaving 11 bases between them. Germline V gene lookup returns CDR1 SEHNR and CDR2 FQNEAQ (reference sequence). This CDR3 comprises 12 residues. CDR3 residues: CASSLEEGVAFF. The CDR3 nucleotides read TGTGCCAGCAGCTTAGAGGAGGGTGTTGCTTTCTTT. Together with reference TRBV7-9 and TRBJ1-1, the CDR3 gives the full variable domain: DTGVSQNPRHKITKRGQNVTFRCDPISEHNRLYWYRQTLGQGPEFLTYFQNEAQLEKSRLLSDRFSAERPKGSFSTLEIQRTEQGDSAMYLCASSLEEGVAFFGQGTRLTVV.

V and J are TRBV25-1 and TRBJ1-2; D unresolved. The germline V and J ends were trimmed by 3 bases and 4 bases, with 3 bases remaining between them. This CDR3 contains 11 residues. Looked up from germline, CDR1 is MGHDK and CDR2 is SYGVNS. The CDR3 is CASSDPYGYTF. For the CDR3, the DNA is TGTGCCAGCAGTGACCCCTATGGCTACACCTTC.

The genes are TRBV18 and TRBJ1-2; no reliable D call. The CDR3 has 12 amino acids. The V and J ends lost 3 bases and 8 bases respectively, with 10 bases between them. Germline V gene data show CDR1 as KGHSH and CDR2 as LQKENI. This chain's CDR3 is CASSPQEGGYTF. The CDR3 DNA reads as TGTGCCAGCTCACCCCAAGAGGGCGGCTACACCTTC.

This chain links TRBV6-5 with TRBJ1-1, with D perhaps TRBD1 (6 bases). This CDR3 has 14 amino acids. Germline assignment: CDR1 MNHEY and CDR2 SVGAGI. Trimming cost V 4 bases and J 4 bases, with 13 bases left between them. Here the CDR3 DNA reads TGTGCCAGCAGTTCCTACAACAGGGTCACTGAAGCTTTCTTT. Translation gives CASSSYNRVTEAFF.